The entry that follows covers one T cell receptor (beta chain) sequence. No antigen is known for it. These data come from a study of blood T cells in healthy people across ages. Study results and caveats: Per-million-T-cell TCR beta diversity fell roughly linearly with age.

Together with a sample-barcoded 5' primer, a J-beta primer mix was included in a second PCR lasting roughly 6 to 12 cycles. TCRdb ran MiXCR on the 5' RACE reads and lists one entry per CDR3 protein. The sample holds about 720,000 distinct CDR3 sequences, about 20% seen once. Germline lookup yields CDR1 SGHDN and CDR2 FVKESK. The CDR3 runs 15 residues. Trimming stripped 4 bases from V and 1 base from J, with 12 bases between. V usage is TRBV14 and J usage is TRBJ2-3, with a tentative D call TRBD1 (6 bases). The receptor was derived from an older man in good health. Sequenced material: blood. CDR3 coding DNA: TGTGCCAGCAGCCCTTGGGGGCCGGGCACAGATACGCAGTATTTT. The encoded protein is CASSPWGPGTDTQYF. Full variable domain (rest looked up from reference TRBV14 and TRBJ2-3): EAGVTQFPSHSVIEKGQTVTLRCDPISGHDNLYWYRRVMGKEIKFLLHFVKESKQDESGMPNNRFLAERTGGTYSTLKVQPAELEDSGVYFCASSPWGPGTDTQYFGPGTRLTVL.